A single sample gave rise to the 21 T cell receptor beta chains below, sequenced in a study of regulatory T cells in long-lasting Graves disease (dated by TCRdb to the early 2020s). The library was prepared using multiplex PCR. These reads were obtained on an Illumina HiSeq 4000. iRepertoire HTBI primers and Arm-PCR amplification of CDR3 regions were used to construct TCR beta libraries. TCRdb reprocessed the public reads (quality trimming at Q25 with fastp, clone calling with MiXCR) and kept in-frame beta chains. One record per CDR3 amino acid sequence lists the most common genes and DNA. The sample contains roughly 510,000 distinct CDR3 sequences, 16% of them found a single time. Around 13% of the sample rests with the top ten. Per the publication, the time point label means: newly diagnosed GD, antithyroid drugs for less than 3 months. RNA was extracted from PBMCs in TRIzol for both TCR sequencing and RNA sequencing.

This sample also appeared in a second study, on T cells in Graves' hyperthyroidism and ophthalmopathy.

The starting material was peripheral blood mononuclear cells (PBMCs), obtained at new diagnosis, from a patient treated with antithyroid drugs. The source is a man in his late teens or twenties with Graves disease. Donor details come from another sample of the same person, matched by shared clones.

This clonotype was recorded many times. This sequence joins TRBV28 and TRBJ2-1, with D perhaps TRBD2 (6 bases). The V end was cut by 6 bases, the J end by 1 base, with 22 bases between. The CDR3 has 18 residues. The germline V gene encodes CDR1 MDHEN and CDR2 SYDVKM. CDR3 in DNA: TGTGCCAGCAGCAGAGGGAGGTCTAGGCAGGGTTCCTACAATGAGCAGTTCTTC. As protein: CASSRGRSRQGSYNEQFF.

In nucleotides, the CDR3 is TGTGCCAGCAGCAAGGGATTAGCGGGAGGCCCCTACGAGCAGTACTTC. This translates into CASSKGLAGGPYEQYF. The rearrangement uses TRBV5-8 and TRBJ2-7; 10 bases line up with TRBD2. CDR1 and CDR2 from the germline V gene are SGHTS and YDEGEE. V was clipped by 4 bases and J by 2 bases; unmatched bases: 9. This CDR3 comprises 16 residues.

This clonotype occurred many times. The rearrangement joins TRBV2 to TRBJ1-2; D perhaps matches TRBD1 (5 bases). Trimming cost V 6 bases and J 5 bases, with 13 bases left between them. The CDR3 spans 13 residues. Germline CDR1 SNHLY, CDR2 FYNNEI. This CDR3 reads CASRLTESYGYTF. CDR3 DNA sequence: TGTGCCAGCAGGTTGACAGAGTCGTATGGCTACACCTTC.

The chain joins TRBV11-2 to TRBJ1-1, with 8 bases fitting TRBD1. Unmatched junction bases numbered 5, after V lost 2 bases and J lost 6 bases. The CDR3 covers 14 residues. Per germline, CDR1 SGHAT and CDR2 FQNNGV. The CDR3 region has the DNA TGTGCCAGCAGCTTACCGCAGGGGGCCTCTGAAGCTTTCTTT. Its translation: CASSLPQGASEAFF. Full variable domain (outside the CDR3, taken from reference TRBV11-2 and TRBJ1-1): EAGVAQSPRYKIIEKRQSVAFWCNPISGHATLYWYQQILGQGPKLLIQFQNNGVVDDSQLPKDRFSAERLKGVDSTLKIQPAKLEDSAVYLCASSLPQGASEAFFGQGTRLTVV.

This clonotype has at least ten counts. The chain employs TRBV3-1 and TRBJ2-3, with D hard to call. This CDR3 is 14 amino acids long. Trimming removed 1 base at V and 6 bases at J, with 11 bases between. Germline V lookup: CDR1 LGHDT, CDR2 YNNKEL (reference sequence). CDR3 protein: CASSQATREDTQYF. The CDR3 coding sequence is TGTGCCAGCAGCCAAGCGACGCGTGAGGATACGCAGTATTTT.

The genes are TRBV19 and TRBJ2-1, with 7 bases aligning to TRBD2. The germline V gene has CDR1 LNHDA and CDR2 SQIVND (reference sequence). J gave up 7 bases and V 7 bases, and 7 bases lay outside the gene matches. This CDR3 comprises 13 residues. CDR3 region: CASMAGVGNEQFF. In DNA form, the CDR3 reads TGTGCCAGTATGGCGGGAGTCGGGAATGAGCAGTTCTTC.

As concerns this clonotype: This may be a read error, as it is one base from a much larger clone. The V and J genes are TRBV28 and TRBJ1-5; D is unclear. Germline lookup yields CDR1 MDHEN and CDR2 SYDVKM. The length of the CDR3 is 12 residues. The CDR3 protein is CASSLLHQPQRF. The CDR3 DNA sequence: TGTGCCAGCAGTTTACTACATCAGCCCCAGCGTTTT. Filled out from reference TRBV28 and TRBJ1-5, the complete variable domain reads DVKVTQSSRYLVKRTGEKVFLECVQDMDHENMFWYRQDPGLGLRLIYFSYDVKMKEKGDIPEGYSVSREKKERFSLILESASTNQTSMYLCASSLLHQPQRFGDGTRLSIL.

This clonotype has only a few counts. The V gene is TRBV29-1, the J gene TRBJ1-1, with D uncertain. Germline V gives CDR1 SQVTM, CDR2 ANQGSEA. V was cut by 5 bases and J by 1 base, with 14 bases left in between. The CDR3 has 14 residues. CDR3 bases: TGCAGCGTTCGAAAGAGCCAGGCGAACACTGAAGCTTTCTTT. Translated, it gives CSVRKSQANTEAFF.

This clonotype came up many times. The J gene is TRBJ2-1, the V gene TRBV5-1, with D perhaps matching TRBD1 (5 bases). V lost 5 bases to trimming and J lost 9 bases, with 9 bases between them. This CDR3 has 11 residues. CDR1 and CDR2 from the germline V gene are SGHRS and YFSETQ. The CDR3, as DNA: TGCGCCAGCAGACTAAGGGGTGAGCAGTTCTTC. Protein: CASRLRGEQFF.

Comment on this clonotype: It may be a read error: a sequence one base away is much more abundant. V usage is TRBV7-2 and J usage is TRBJ2-2; 12 positions match TRBD2. J was trimmed by 4 bases and V by 4 bases; bases with no gene match: 1. The CDR3 runs 15 residues. Per the germline V gene, CDR1 is SGHTA and CDR2 is FQGNSA. CDR3 DNA: TGTGCCAGCAGCTGGACTAGCGGGATCACCGGGGAGCTGTTTTTT. Protein sequence: CASSWTSGITGELFF.

As regards this clonotype: Given a much more abundant clone one base away, this may be a read error. The CDR3 is CASSLNPGTPDYEQYF. The CDR3 DNA is TGTGCCAGCTCACTGAACCCCGGGACTCCAGACTACGAGCAGTACTTC. The chain links TRBV18 to TRBJ2-7; possible D gene TRBD2, 6 bases. The length of the CDR3 is 16 residues. The germline V gene encodes CDR1 KGHSH and CDR2 LQKENI. Trimming pared 4 bases from V and 3 bases from J, leaving 19 bases between.

This clonotype was seen more than once but under ten times. The rearrangement links TRBV28 to TRBJ1-6; tentative D call: TRBD1 (6 bases). Trimming took 4 bases from V and 7 from J, leaving 11 bases between them. Germline V CDR1 and CDR2: MDHEN, SYDVKM. CDR3 length: 14 residues. CDR3 nucleotide sequence: TGTGCCAGCAGTTCCGGGACAAACAATTCACCCCTCCACTTT. This encodes CASSSGTNNSPLHF. Full variable domain (missing parts from reference TRBV28 and TRBJ1-6): DVKVTQSSRYLVKRTGEKVFLECVQDMDHENMFWYRQDPGLGLRLIYFSYDVKMKEKGDIPEGYSVSREKKERFSLILESASTNQTSMYLCASSSGTNNSPLHFGNGTRLTVT.

As regards this clonotype: A single base separates this from a much larger clone, so it may be a read error. This chain joins TRBV5-1 and TRBJ2-3; weak D call: TRBD1 (6 bases). Trimming removed 3 bases at V and 2 bases at J, with 19 bases between. The CDR3 has 17 residues. CDR1 is SGHRS and CDR2 is YFSETQ in the germline V gene. Written as DNA, the CDR3 is TGCGCCAGCAGCTCGCGGACAGCCGAGGCATACACAGATACGCAGTATTTT. It is translated as CASSSRTAEAYTDTQYF.

Only a few counts were recorded for this clonotype. The chain couples TRBV12-3 or TRBV12-4 to TRBJ2-2, with 9 bases aligning to TRBD1. V shed 5 bases and J 7 bases; nucleotides not matched to a gene: 8. This CDR3 comprises 15 residues. CDR3 amino acids: CASSPTGGADGELFF. CDR3 coding DNA: TGTGCCAGCAGTCCCACAGGGGGCGCCGACGGGGAGCTGTTTTTT.

This clonotype has a handful of counts. The CDR3 DNA sequence: TGCGCCAGCAGCCACTCGCAGAGGCAGGGACTAGTTTTCTTC. It is translated as CASSHSQRQGLVFF. The V and J genes are TRBV4-1 and TRBJ2-1; 8 positions agree with TRBD2. CDR1 MGHRA and CDR2 YSYEKL come from the germline V gene. The length of the CDR3 is 14 residues. V shed 3 bases, J shed 16 bases, and the junction held 14 bases outside the gene matches.

This clonotype has ten or more counts. This chain joins TRBV9 and TRBJ1-1, with TRBD1 matching 11 bases. V trimming: 2 bases; J trimming: 4 bases; junction bases outside the gene matches: 4. Germline-derived CDR1 and CDR2 are SGDLS and YYNGEE. The CDR3 loop spans 15 amino acids. The CDR3 sequence is CASSVGGQGGTEAFF. As DNA, the CDR3 is TGTGCCAGCAGCGTTGGGGGACAGGGGGGCACTGAAGCTTTCTTT.

This clonotype was seen many times. The genes are TRBV5-1 and TRBJ2-1, with TRBD1 matching over 7 bases. The CDR3 extends over 14 amino acids. Looked up from germline, CDR1 is SGHRS and CDR2 is YFSETQ. V trimming: 3 bases; J trimming: 4 bases; junction bases outside the gene matches: 4. The CDR3 coding sequence is TGCGCCAGCAGCTCCCCGGGACAGTACAATGAGCAGTTCTTC. Amino acid sequence: CASSSPGQYNEQFF. Based on the CDR3 plus reference TRBV5-1 and TRBJ2-1, the full variable domain is KAGVTQTPRYLIKTRGQQVTLSCSPISGHRSVSWYQQTPGQGLQFLFEYFSETQRNKGNFPGRFSGRQFSNSRSEMNVSTLELGDSALYLCASSSPGQYNEQFFGPGTRLTVL.

Ten or more counts support this clonotype. The V call is TRBV24-1, the J call TRBJ2-2, with a tentative D call TRBD1 (6 bases). Germline CDR1 is KGHDR and CDR2 is SFDVKD. V dropped 2 bases and J dropped 1 base, with 7 bases sitting between them. This CDR3 spans 15 amino acids. The CDR3 protein is CATSDSTGNTGELFF. The CDR3 DNA reads TGTGCCACCAGTGATTCGACAGGGAACACCGGGGAGCTGTTTTTT.

This clonotype was observed at least ten times. This rearrangement joins TRBV3-1 to TRBJ1-2; D may be TRBD1 (5 bases). Germline-derived CDR1 and CDR2 are LGHDT and YNNKEL (reference sequence). The CDR3 is 13 residues long. V was shortened by 5 bases and J by 4 bases, with 11 bases between the two germline ends. In nucleotides, the CDR3 is TGTGCCAGCAGCTCTCGGGACGGCTATGGCTACACCTTC. This encodes CASSSRDGYGYTF.

This clonotype occurred many times. The chain links TRBV2 to TRBJ2-7; TRBD1 might be the D (6 bases). The CDR3 length is 16 residues. Germline values: CDR1 SNHLY, CDR2 FYNNEI. V was trimmed by 2 bases and J by 2 bases, leaving 16 bases between them. CDR3 bases: TGTGCCAGCAGTGAATATAGGGCAGGGGTGGCCTACGAGCAGTACTTC. Amino acid sequence: CASSEYRAGVAYEQYF.

The V call is TRBV29-1, the J call TRBJ1-1, with D tentatively TRBD1 (6 bases). This CDR3 is 13 amino acids long. Germline V lookup: CDR1 SQVTM, CDR2 ANQGSEA. Trimming pared 7 bases from V and 2 bases from J, leaving 14 bases between. Here the CDR3 reads CSAYPQGNTEAFF. Here the CDR3 DNA reads TGCAGCGCGTATCCACAGGGTAACACTGAAGCTTTCTTT. Filled out from reference TRBV29-1 and TRBJ1-1, the complete variable domain reads SAVISQKPSRDICQRGTSLTIQCQVDSQVTMMFWYRQQPGQSLTLIATANQGSEATYESGFVIDKFPISRPNLTFSTLTVSNMSPEDSSIYLCSAYPQGNTEAFFGQGTRLTVV.